The rows below give T cell receptor beta chains drawn from one sample of a study of T cell repertoires in cytomegalovirus infection. MiXCR, run by TCRdb on the reads, gives a single entry per CDR3 protein. Among around 440,000 distinct CDR3 sequences listed, approximately 11% were seen once. Sequenced material: PBMCs. The receptors stem from a human donor in good health (CMV status not recorded). Some clones in this sample may be carry-over from other donors' samples. CDR3s include the opening cysteine and the closing phenylalanine or tryptophan.

TRBV29-1	TRBJ2-2	CSVGWQRLGTGELFF
TRBV3-1	TRBJ2-7	CASSRREEDEQYF
TRBV5-1	TRBJ2-7	CASRTDKASDEQYF
TRBV7-3	TRBJ1-2	CASSRTGTETYGYTF
TRBV7-9	TRBJ2-5	CASSLEITETQYF
TRBV19	TRBJ1-5	CASSIGRDREGLGNQPQHF
TRBV6-5	TRBJ1-1	CASSYSPGRQGNPEAFF
TRBV18	TRBJ2-3	CASSPPGRSTDTQYF
TRBV29-1	TRBJ2-1	CSVAGTSGGVYNEQFF
TRBV7-6	TRBJ2-7	CASSLRPGDPYEQYF
TRBV7-8	TRBJ1-3	CASSPSNSGNTIYF
TRBV24-1	TRBJ2-1	CATKVGQGNEQFF
TRBV12-3/TRBV12-4	TRBJ1-5	CASGNRVQPQHF
TRBV19	TRBJ2-3	CASRRGRDTDTQYF
TRBV7-2	TRBJ2-1	CASSLRGGLGNEQFF
TRBV27	TRBJ2-7	CASSLRGTGYEQYF
TRBV7-9	TRBJ2-7	CASSLAGTAFYEQYF
TRBV12-5	TRBJ1-5	CASGLNGYQPQHF
TRBV20-1	TRBJ2-5	CSATGGSHLIQETQYF
TRBV27	TRBJ2-1	CASRSGGALSYNEQFF
TRBV5-6	TRBJ1-3	CASSSPVGWENTIYF
TRBV5-1	TRBJ2-3	CASSLGQGLSTDTQYF
TRBV29-1	TRBJ2-1	CSVEEASFDNEQFF
TRBV3-1	TRBJ2-7	CASSGPGGKGYEQYF
TRBV30	TRBJ2-5	CAWSIGTGQETQYF
TRBV11-3	TRBJ2-1	CASSLEDKKQFF
TRBV18	TRBJ1-1	CASSPGGLNTEAFF
TRBV20-1	TRBJ1-6	CSAIGRADSPLHF
TRBV7-2	TRBJ2-2	CASSSPVGFGGELFF
TRBV7-2	TRBJ2-5	CASSPGGRGTQYF
TRBV6-6	TRBJ1-3	CASISGGNTIYF
TRBV7-9	TRBJ2-1	CASTRGEDEQFF
TRBV7-6	TRBJ2-1	CASSLRLAGTPVREQFF
TRBV27	TRBJ2-2	CASSPSTLTAGELFF
TRBV5-1	TRBJ2-2	CASSLEGREAGELFF
TRBV20-1	TRBJ1-1	CSARQGIEAFF
TRBV20-1	TRBJ2-3	CSVPGRAEFDTQYF
TRBV5-1	TRBJ1-2	CASTGLNRDYGYTF
TRBV7-2	TRBJ2-7	CASSSDTSGRREQYF
TRBV30	TRBJ2-2	CAWRSFEDTNTGELFF